The 3 T cell receptor beta chains given below trace back to one sample, sequenced in a study of shared T cell receptors in the human thymus. This table comes from immunoSEQ multiplex PCR, and its TCRdb copy is limited to in-frame clones, with some not included. This table holds roughly 550,000 clones, around 82% found once. This same sample was also taken into another study, of human thymus T cells.

Sequencing was performed on thymocytes. Receptors originate from a boy in the first two years of life with a congenital heart defect.

The V and J genes are TRBV27 and TRBJ1-5; D is ambiguous. This CDR3 has 14 amino acids. Germline V CDR1 and CDR2: MNHEY, SMNVEV (reference sequence). V was cut by 5 bases and J by 1 base, with 9 bases left in between. This chain's CDR3 is CASSPGNSNQPQHF. In DNA form, the CDR3 reads TGTGCCAGCAGTCCCGGGAACAGCAATCAGCCCCAGCATTTT.

The chain couples TRBV2 to TRBJ1-5, with 7 bases identical to TRBD1. This CDR3 is built from 14 residues. The germline V gene has CDR1 SNHLY and CDR2 FYNNEI. Trimming removed 8 bases from V and 3 bases from J; junction bases left unmatched: 7. CDR3 amino acids: CASGGTADNQPQHF. CDR3 DNA sequence: TGTGCCAGCGGAGGGACAGCTGACAATCAGCCCCAGCATTTT.

V and J are TRBV7-3 and TRBJ2-3, with D possibly matching TRBD1 (6 bases). V lost 1 base, J lost 0 bases, and 8 bases lay in between. This CDR3 spans 15 amino acids. CDR1 SGHTA and CDR2 FQGTGA come from the germline V gene. The CDR3 sequence is CASSLKDRSTDTQYF. The CDR3 nucleotides read TGTGCCAGCAGCTTAAAGGACAGAAGCACAGATACGCAGTATTTT.